This TCR beta chain came from a study of vaccination effects on CD4 cells after COVID-19. Notes on the study in general: The study, lacking early post-infection timepoints, had few convalescent patients.

Sequencing in the ViraFEST assay came after antigen-specific CD4+ T cells had been expanded with viral peptide pools, which were used to stimulate PBMC. The culture ran for 10 days, and then CD4+ T cells were isolated. No vaccinee had earlier SARS-CoV-2 infection, and nucleocapsid antibodies were negative. PBMC cultures contained some 2.1 million cells per well, approximately 10 IU/ml IL-2 and around 9.9 ug/ml peptides. J was trimmed by 6 bases and V by 5 bases; bases with no gene match: 13. The CDR3 runs to 17 residues. Per the germline V gene, CDR1 is MNHNY and CDR2 is SVGAGI (reference sequence). In the case of this clone: Its specificity is not known.

Profiled with immunoSEQ multiplex PCR; TCRdb holds only in-frame clones, not every one. This repertoire shows 65,000 or so clones, approximately 79% found once; its top ten account for around 2.8%. This sequence was found in a human donor who received a COVID-19 vaccine. The source was CD4+ T cells from PBMCs cultured with HCoV-NL63 spike peptides, collected before COVID-19 vaccination. The J gene is TRBJ2-2, the V gene TRBV6-6; 9 nucleotides line up with TRBD1. The CDR3 sequence is CASSHLPGTGSAGELFF. CDR3 sequence (DNA): TGTGCCAGCAGTCATCTTCCCGGGACAGGGAGCGCCGGGGAGCTGTTTTTT.